This entry lists 27 T cell receptor beta chains sequenced from one sample in a study of blood T cell repertoires in COVID-19. Data came from immunoSEQ multiplex PCR; TCRdb stores just in-frame clones and leaves some out. The sample holds 30,000 to 40,000 clones, about 91% seen once. The material sequenced was peripheral blood. The source is a human donor in a cohort sampled during active COVID-19.

This clone was picked up a small number of times. The chain links TRBV25-1 to TRBJ2-2; maybe TRBD1 (7 bases). The CDR3 has 14 amino acids. Trimming took off 7 bases at V and 6 bases at J, with 15 bases between the two ends. Germline V gives CDR1 MGHDK, CDR2 SYGVNS. The CDR3 sequence: CASTSTGEAGELFF. Written as DNA, the CDR3 is TGTGCCAGCACCTCTACAGGGGAGGCCGGGGAGCTGTTTTTT.

Only one count was recorded for this clone. The rearrangement links TRBV5-5 to TRBJ2-1; possible D gene TRBD1, 6 bases. Per germline, CDR1 SGHKS and CDR2 YYEKEE (reference sequence). Between the trimmed V and J ends, which lost 0 bases and 0 bases, there was a span of 10 bases. The CDR3 is made up of 16 amino acids. The CDR3 region has the DNA TGTGCCAGCAGCTTGGGAGACAGGTCCTCCTACAATGAGCAGTTCTTC. The encoded protein is CASSLGDRSSYNEQFF.

This chain uses TRBV7-9 with TRBJ2-6; D perhaps matches TRBD1 (6 bases). The V end lost 7 bases, the J end lost 3 bases, and 19 bases lay between the germline ends. Germline CDR1 SEHNR, CDR2 FQNEAQ (reference sequence). CDR3 length: 17 residues. CDR3 coding DNA: TGTGCCAGCACTACCGTCCGTCAGGGGATTGGGGCCAACGTCCTGACTTTC. This codes for CASTTVRQGIGANVLTF.

This chain links TRBV3-1 (or the pseudogene TRBV3-2) with TRBJ1-2; possibly TRBD1 for D (6 bases). The CDR3 contains 18 residues. V dropped 3 bases and J dropped 5 bases, with 25 bases sitting between them. Per the germline V gene, CDR1 is LGHDT and CDR2 is YNNKEL (reference sequence). The CDR3 reads CASSHPPANSGTGYGYTF. DNA of the CDR3: TGTGCCAGCAGCCATCCTCCCGCAAACTCCGGTACAGGGTATGGCTACACCTTC.

This clone was found once. The J gene is TRBJ1-5, the V gene TRBV10-3; 9 bases are a match to TRBD1. In germline, CDR1 is ENHRY, CDR2 SYGVKD. Unmatched junction bases numbered 18, after V lost 3 bases and J lost 3 bases. This CDR3 contains 20 residues. This chain's CDR3 is CAISDPEETGGPRFNQPQHF. Here the CDR3 DNA reads TGTGCCATCAGTGACCCCGAGGAGACAGGGGGGCCCCGATTCAATCAGCCCCAGCATTTT.

The chain joins TRBV4-3 to TRBJ2-1; possibly TRBD2 for D (6 bases). In germline, CDR1 is LGHNA, CDR2 YSLEER. This CDR3 spans 15 amino acids. V was shortened by 0 bases and J by 5 bases, with 11 bases between the two germline ends. The CDR3 is CASSQEPGAHNEQFF. In DNA, the CDR3 is TGCGCCAGCAGCCAAGAACCGGGAGCCCACAATGAGCAGTTCTTC.

V usage is TRBV7-2 and J usage is TRBJ2-7, with D perhaps matching TRBD2 (6 bases). Per germline, CDR1 SGHTA and CDR2 FQGNSA. Deletions cut 5 bases from V and 0 bases from J, with 14 bases between. The CDR3 is 15 residues long. Here the CDR3 DNA reads TGTGCCAGCAGCGTAACGGGAGACCCCTCCTACGAGCAGTACTTC. Protein sequence: CASSVTGDPSYEQYF.

V and J are TRBV10-3 and TRBJ2-3, with D perhaps matching TRBD1 (6 bases). This CDR3 region has 17 residues. V lost 3 bases and J lost 1, with 17 bases in between. Germline assignment: CDR1 ENHRY and CDR2 SYGVKD. The CDR3 is CAISDRVSPGGTDTQYF. CDR3 coding DNA: TGTGCCATCAGTGACCGGGTCTCCCCAGGGGGCACAGATACGCAGTATTTT.

The chain combines TRBV6-5 with TRBJ2-5, with 13 bases aligning to TRBD2. With V trimmed by 4 bases and J by 6 bases, 8 bases remained unmatched. The CDR3 is made up of 16 amino acids. CDR1 and CDR2 (germline): MNHEY, SVGAGI. For the CDR3, the DNA is TGTGCCAGCAGTTCACTAGCGGGGGGGTCTGGTAAGACCCAGTACTTC. This codes for CASSSLAGGSGKTQYF.

This clone was seen only once. This chain connects TRBV19 to TRBJ1-1, with D possibly matching TRBD1 (6 bases). Trimming pared 5 bases from V and 5 bases from J, leaving 18 bases between. Looked up from germline, CDR1 is LNHDA and CDR2 is SQIVND (reference sequence). This CDR3 has 15 amino acids. The CDR3, as DNA: TGTGCCAGTAGTGCCCCCCAGGGGATCGGAACTGAAGCTTTCTTT. Amino acids: CASSAPQGIGTEAFF.

The V call is TRBV28, the J call TRBJ2-7; D might be TRBD2 (6 bases). The CDR3 length is 14 residues. V was pared by 4 bases and J by 2 bases, with 12 bases between. Looked up from germline, CDR1 is MDHEN and CDR2 is SYDVKM. CDR3 DNA sequence: TGTGCCAGCAGTTCCGGGACGGGGGCCTACGAGCAGTACTTC. Its protein product is CASSSGTGAYEQYF.

The genes are TRBV4-2 and TRBJ2-1; 7 nucleotides match TRBD1. The germline gives CDR1 LGHNA, CDR2 YNFKEQ. V was pared by 1 base and J by 3 bases, with 3 bases of the junction left unmatched. This CDR3 comprises 15 residues. CDR3 bases: TGTGCCAGCAGCCAAGTCCCAGGGGGCTACAATGAGCAGTTCTTC. Amino acids: CASSQVPGGYNEQFF.

V and J are TRBV15 and TRBJ2-2, with D maybe TRBD2 (6 bases). Germline V gene sequence: CDR1 LNHNV, CDR2 YYDKDF (reference sequence). The CDR3 covers 15 residues. V was trimmed by 0 bases and J by 6 bases, leaving 11 bases between them. The CDR3 DNA reads as TGTGCCACCAGCAGAGAAATCTGGGGGGCCGGGGAGCTGTTTTTT. Translated, it gives CATSREIWGAGELFF.

The J gene is TRBJ2-2, the V gene TRBV5-4, with 8 bases lining up with TRBD2. Germline V gene data show CDR1 as SGHNT and CDR2 as YYREEE (reference sequence). The CDR3 covers 16 residues. Trimming cost V 0 bases and J 4 bases; bases outside gene matches: 5. CDR3 protein: CASSLGLAGLTGELFF. CDR3 DNA: TGTGCCAGCAGCTTGGGCCTAGCGGGCCTCACCGGGGAGCTGTTTTTT.

The chain links TRBV12-5 to TRBJ2-3; 7 bases are a match to TRBD2. The germline V gene encodes CDR1 LGHNT and CDR2 FRNRAP. The CDR3 covers 15 residues. V shed 6 bases and J 1 base; nucleotides not matched to a gene: 7. Here the CDR3 reads CASGRRSGGTDTQYF. CDR3 coding DNA: TGTGCTAGTGGCCGACGGAGCGGGGGCACAGATACGCAGTATTTT. Supplemented by reference TRBV12-5 and TRBJ2-3, the full variable domain reads DARVTQTPRHKVTEMGQEVTMRCQPILGHNTVFWYRQTMMQGLELLAYFRNRAPLDDSGMPKDRFSAEMPDATLATLKIQPSEPRDSAVYFCASGRRSGGTDTQYFGPGTRLTVL.

The chain combines TRBV3-1 (or the pseudogene TRBV3-2) with TRBJ1-6; TRBD1 aligns across 7 bases. Per germline, CDR1 LGHDT and CDR2 YNNKEL (reference sequence). The CDR3 length is 14 residues. The trim removed 2 bases at V and 7 bases at J, leaving 2 bases unmatched. The DNA of the CDR3 is TGTGCCAGCAGCCAACGAGGGGGCAATTCACCCCTCCACTTT. Its protein is CASSQRGGNSPLHF.

The chain employs TRBV6-4 and TRBJ1-5, with 7 nucleotides matching TRBD1. Losses at the gene ends were 8 bases for V and 0 bases for J; bases not matched to a gene: 7. The length of the CDR3 is 15 residues. Germline-derived CDR1 and CDR2 are MRHNA and SNTAGT. The CDR3 bases are TGTGCCAGCCGGGAGGGGACAGATAGCAATCAGCCCCAGCATTTT. The encoded protein is CASREGTDSNQPQHF.

This clone has a handful of counts. The V gene is TRBV2, the J gene TRBJ2-2; 7 nucleotides line up with TRBD2. The CDR3 spans 13 residues. J was trimmed by 5 bases and V by 6 bases; bases with no gene match: 3. Germline V CDR1 and CDR2: SNHLY, FYNNEI. CDR3: CASRTSRTGELFF. CDR3 sequence (DNA): TGTGCCAGCAGGACTAGCCGGACCGGGGAGCTGTTTTTT.

This sequence joins TRBV19 and TRBJ1-3; 7 nucleotides align to TRBD1. Losses at the gene ends were 8 bases for V and 0 bases for J; bases not matched to a gene: 7. Germline loops: CDR1 LNHDA, CDR2 SQIVND (reference sequence). This CDR3 is 15 amino acids long. The CDR3 DNA reads TGTGCCAGTCCCAAGACAGGGCCCTCTGGAAACACCATATATTTT. Its translation is CASPKTGPSGNTIYF.

The gene calls are TRBV7-9 and TRBJ2-2; D may be TRBD2 (5 bases). The CDR3 contains 14 residues. Trimming shortened V by 1 base and J by 4 bases, and 7 bases separated the two germline ends. Germline lookup yields CDR1 SEHNR and CDR2 FQNEAQ (reference sequence). CDR3 residues: CASSLDGSTGELFF. CDR3 nucleotides: TGTGCCAGCAGCTTAGATGGGAGCACCGGGGAGCTGTTTTTT.

The chain couples TRBV5-6 to TRBJ2-5; 9 positions agree with TRBD2. The junction had 9 bases not matched to a gene; V was cut back by 4 bases and J by 5 bases. This CDR3 region has 15 residues. Germline CDR1 and CDR2: SGHDT and YYEEEE. CDR3 sequence: CASSRIAGVGETQYF. CDR3 coding DNA: TGTGCCAGCAGCCGTATAGCGGGAGTCGGGGAGACCCAGTACTTC.

This clone was counted once. The gene calls are TRBV4-1 and TRBJ2-6; D not resolved. V lost 4 bases to trimming and J lost 0 bases, with 10 bases between them. The CDR3 has 16 residues. Germline V lookup: CDR1 MGHRA, CDR2 YSYEKL. The CDR3: CASSLAGSSGANVLTF. CDR3 DNA: TGCGCCAGCAGCCTGGCAGGCAGCTCTGGGGCCAACGTCCTGACTTTC.

The chain recombines TRBV15 with TRBJ2-2; D is possibly TRBD1 (5 bases). Germline-derived CDR1 and CDR2 are LNHNV and YYDKDF (reference sequence). Deletions cut 2 bases from V and 0 bases from J, with 10 bases between. The CDR3 length is 16 residues. CDR3 nucleotides: TGTGCCACCAGCAGAAATGCAGGGCCGAACACCGGGGAGCTGTTTTTT. Encoded protein: CATSRNAGPNTGELFF.

The J gene is TRBJ1-2, the V gene TRBV6-5; D unresolved. CDR3 length: 10 amino acids. Per the germline V gene, CDR1 is MNHEY and CDR2 is SVGAGI. Trimming removed 6 bases at V and 7 bases at J, with 6 bases between. Here the CDR3 reads CASSSRGYTF. In DNA, the CDR3 is TGTGCCAGCAGCAGTCGTGGCTACACCTTC.

The chain couples TRBV6-6 to TRBJ1-2, with a possible D match to TRBD1 (5 bases). The length of the CDR3 is 14 residues. Germline values: CDR1 MNHNY, CDR2 SVGAGI (reference sequence). Trimming pared 0 bases from V and 4 bases from J, leaving 9 bases between. The CDR3 nucleotides are TGTGCCAGCAGTTACTCGGACACCTCCTATGGCTACACCTTC. Amino acids: CASSYSDTSYGYTF.

V is TRBV5-1 and J is TRBJ2-7, with 9 bases fitting TRBD1. The V gene end was trimmed by 0 bases and the J gene end by 5 bases; junction bases not matched to a gene: 6. This CDR3 comprises 15 residues. Germline CDR1 is SGHRS and CDR2 is YFSETQ. This CDR3 reads CASSLVFGQGNEQYF. In DNA form, the CDR3 reads TGCGCCAGCAGCTTGGTTTTCGGACAGGGGAACGAGCAGTACTTC.

This clone was recorded a few times. V gene TRBV4-1 combines with J gene TRBJ1-3; tentatively, D is TRBD1 (6 bases). This CDR3 contains 15 residues. Germline V gene lookup returns CDR1 MGHRA and CDR2 YSYEKL. With 1 base removed from V and 1 base from J, the gap between germline ends came to 8 bases. Written as DNA, the CDR3 is TGCGCCAGCAGCCAAGGAGGGGGTTCTGGAAACACCATATATTTT. It codes for CASSQGGGSGNTIYF.